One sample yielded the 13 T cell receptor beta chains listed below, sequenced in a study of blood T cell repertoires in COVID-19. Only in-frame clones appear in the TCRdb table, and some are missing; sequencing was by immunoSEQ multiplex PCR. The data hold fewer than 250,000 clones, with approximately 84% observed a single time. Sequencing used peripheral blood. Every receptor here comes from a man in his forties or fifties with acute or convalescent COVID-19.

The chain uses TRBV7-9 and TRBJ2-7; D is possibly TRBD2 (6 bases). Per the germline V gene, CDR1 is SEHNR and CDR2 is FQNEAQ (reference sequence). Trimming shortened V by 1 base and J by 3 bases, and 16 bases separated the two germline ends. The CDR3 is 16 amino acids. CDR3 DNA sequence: TGTGCCAGCAGCTTAGATGCGGGGCCGCAATTCTACGAGCAGTACTTC. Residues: CASSLDAGPQFYEQYF.

The DNA of the CDR3 is TGCGCCAGCAGCCAGCTGGGTTGGGCCATAGAGACCCAGTACTTC. Its translation: CASSQLGWAIETQYF. This chain uses TRBV4-1 with TRBJ2-5; D call uncertain. The CDR3 sequence is 15 residues long. Trimming stripped 3 bases from V and 4 bases from J, with 15 bases between. Germline V gene sequence: CDR1 MGHRA, CDR2 YSYEKL.

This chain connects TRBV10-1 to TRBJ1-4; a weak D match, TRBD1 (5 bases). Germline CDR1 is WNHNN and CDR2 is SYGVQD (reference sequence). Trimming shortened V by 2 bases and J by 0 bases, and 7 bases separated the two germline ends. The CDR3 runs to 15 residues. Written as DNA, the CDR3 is TGCGCCAGCAGTGAGGGGGGGACAACTAATGAAAAACTGTTTTTT. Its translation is CASSEGGTTNEKLFF.

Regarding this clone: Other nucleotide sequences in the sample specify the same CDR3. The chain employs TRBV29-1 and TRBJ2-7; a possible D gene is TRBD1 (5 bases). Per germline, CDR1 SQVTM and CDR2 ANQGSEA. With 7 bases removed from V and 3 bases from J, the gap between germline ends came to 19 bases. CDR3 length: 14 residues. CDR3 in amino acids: CSATTTDSFYEQYF. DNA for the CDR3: TGCAGCGCAACCACGACAGACTCCTTCTACGAGCAGTACTTC.

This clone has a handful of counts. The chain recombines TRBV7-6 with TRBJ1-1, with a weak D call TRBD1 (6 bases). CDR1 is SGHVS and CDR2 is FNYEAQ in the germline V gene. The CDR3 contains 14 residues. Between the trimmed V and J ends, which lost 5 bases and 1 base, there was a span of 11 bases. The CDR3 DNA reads TGTGCCAGCAGCCAGGGGACATCGAACACTGAAGCTTTCTTT. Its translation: CASSQGTSNTEAFF. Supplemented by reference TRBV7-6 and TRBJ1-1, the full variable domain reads GAGVSQSPRYKVTKRGQDVALRCDPISGHVSLYWYRQALGQGPEFLTYFNYEAQQDKSGLPNDRFSAERPEGSISTLTIQRTEQRDSAMYRCASSQGTSNTEAFFGQGTRLTVV.

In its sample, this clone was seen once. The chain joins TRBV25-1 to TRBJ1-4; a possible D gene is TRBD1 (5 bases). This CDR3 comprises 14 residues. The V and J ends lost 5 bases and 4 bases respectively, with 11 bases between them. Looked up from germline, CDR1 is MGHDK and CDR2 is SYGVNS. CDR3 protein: CASSLHGHNEKLFF. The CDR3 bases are TGTGCCAGCAGTTTGCACGGACATAATGAAAAACTGTTTTTT.

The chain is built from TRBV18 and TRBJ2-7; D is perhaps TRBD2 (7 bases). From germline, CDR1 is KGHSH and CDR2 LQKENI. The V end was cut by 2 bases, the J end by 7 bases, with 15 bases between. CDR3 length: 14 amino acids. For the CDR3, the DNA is TGTGCCAGCTCACCAGAAGGGGGGGTGTCTGAGCAGTACTTC. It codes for CASSPEGGVSEQYF.

In DNA, the CDR3 is TGTGCCAGCAGCCAAGCCGGGACAGGGGGTAGCGGCTACACCTTC. Its protein is CASSQAGTGGSGYTF. This rearrangement joins TRBV4-2 to TRBJ1-2; 11 bases fit TRBD1. This CDR3 comprises 15 residues. Germline V lookup: CDR1 LGHNA, CDR2 YNFKEQ. With 1 base clipped from V and 8 bases from J, the junction kept 6 bases outside the gene matches.

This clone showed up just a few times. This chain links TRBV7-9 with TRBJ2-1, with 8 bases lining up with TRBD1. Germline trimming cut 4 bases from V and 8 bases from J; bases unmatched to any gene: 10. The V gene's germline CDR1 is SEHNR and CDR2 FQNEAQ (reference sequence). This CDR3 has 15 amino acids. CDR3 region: CASSSPDREGDEQFF. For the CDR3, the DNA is TGTGCCAGCAGCTCTCCGGACAGGGAAGGGGATGAGCAGTTCTTC.

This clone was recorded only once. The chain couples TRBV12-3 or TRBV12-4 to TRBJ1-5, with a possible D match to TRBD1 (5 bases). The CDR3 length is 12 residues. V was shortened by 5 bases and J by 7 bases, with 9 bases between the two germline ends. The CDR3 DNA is TGTGCCAGCAGTGGGGGGAGGCAGCCCCAGCATTTT. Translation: CASSGGRQPQHF.

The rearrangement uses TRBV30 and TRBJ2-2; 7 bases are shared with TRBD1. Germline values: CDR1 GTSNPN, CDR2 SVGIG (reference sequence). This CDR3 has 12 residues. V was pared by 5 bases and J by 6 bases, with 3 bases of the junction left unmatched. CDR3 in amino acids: CAWSQGAGELFF. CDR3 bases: TGTGCCTGGTCGCAGGGGGCCGGGGAGCTGTTTTTT. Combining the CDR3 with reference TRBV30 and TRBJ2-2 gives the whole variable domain SQTIHQWPATLVQPVGSPLSLECTVEGTSNPNLYWYRQAAGRGLQLLFYSVGIGQISSEVPQNLSASRPQDRQFILSSKKLLLSDSGFYLCAWSQGAGELFFGEGSRLTVL.

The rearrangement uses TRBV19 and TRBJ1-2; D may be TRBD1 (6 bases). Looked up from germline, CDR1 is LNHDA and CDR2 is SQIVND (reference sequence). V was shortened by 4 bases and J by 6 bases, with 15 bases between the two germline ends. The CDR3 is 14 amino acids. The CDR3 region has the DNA TGTGCCAGTAGTACACAGGGCCTAAGGAATGGCTACACCTTC. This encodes CASSTQGLRNGYTF.

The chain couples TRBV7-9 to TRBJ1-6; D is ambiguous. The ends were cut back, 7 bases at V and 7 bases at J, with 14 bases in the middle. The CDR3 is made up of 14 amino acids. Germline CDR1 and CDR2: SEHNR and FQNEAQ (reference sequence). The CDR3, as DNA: TGTGCCAGCACCTATGAGGCCTTGAATTCACCCCTCCACTTT. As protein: CASTYEALNSPLHF.